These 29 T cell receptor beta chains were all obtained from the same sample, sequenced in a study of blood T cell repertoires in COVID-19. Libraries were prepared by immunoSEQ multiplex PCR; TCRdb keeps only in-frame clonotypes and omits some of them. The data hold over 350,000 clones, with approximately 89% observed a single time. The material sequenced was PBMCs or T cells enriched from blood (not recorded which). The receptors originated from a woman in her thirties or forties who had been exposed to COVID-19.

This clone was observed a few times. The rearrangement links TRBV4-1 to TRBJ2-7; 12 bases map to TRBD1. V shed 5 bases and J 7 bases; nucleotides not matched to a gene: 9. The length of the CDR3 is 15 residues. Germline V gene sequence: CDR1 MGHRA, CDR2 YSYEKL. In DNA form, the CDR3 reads TGCGCCAGCAGCTACCCGGGACAGGGGGCAGATGAGCAGTACTTC. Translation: CASSYPGQGADEQYF.

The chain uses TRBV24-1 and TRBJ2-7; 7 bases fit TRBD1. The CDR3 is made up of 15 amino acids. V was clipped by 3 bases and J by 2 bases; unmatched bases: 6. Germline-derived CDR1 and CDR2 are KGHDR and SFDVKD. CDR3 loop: CATSDGDSVTYEQYF. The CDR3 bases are TGTGCCACCAGTGATGGGGACAGCGTCACCTACGAGCAGTACTTC.

The CDR3 DNA follows: TGTGCCAGCCCGACCCGGGACAATGAGCAGTTCTTC. It yields the protein CASPTRDNEQFF. This rearrangement joins TRBV21-1 to TRBJ2-1; the table gives TRBD2 as D, unverified against the DNA. TRBV21-1 is assigned pseudogene status. The CDR3 extends over 12 amino acids.

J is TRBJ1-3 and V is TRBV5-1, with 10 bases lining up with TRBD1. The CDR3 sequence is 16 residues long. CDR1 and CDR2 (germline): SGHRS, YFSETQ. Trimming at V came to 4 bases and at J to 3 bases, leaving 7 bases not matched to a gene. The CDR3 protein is CASSPRTGGVGNTIYF. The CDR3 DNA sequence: TGCGCCAGCAGCCCAAGGACAGGGGGAGTTGGAAACACCATATATTTT.

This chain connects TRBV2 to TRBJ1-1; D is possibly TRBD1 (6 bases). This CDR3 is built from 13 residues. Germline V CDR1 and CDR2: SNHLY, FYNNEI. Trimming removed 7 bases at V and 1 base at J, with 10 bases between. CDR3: CASKARGNTEAFF. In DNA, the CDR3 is TGTGCCAGCAAGGCCAGGGGGAACACTGAAGCTTTCTTT. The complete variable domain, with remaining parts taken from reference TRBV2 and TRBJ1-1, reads EPEVTQTPSHQVTQMGQEVILRCVPISNHLYFYWYRQILGQKVEFLVSFYNNEISEKSEIFDDQFSVERPDGSNFTLKIRSTKLEDSAMYFCASKARGNTEAFFGQGTRLTVV.

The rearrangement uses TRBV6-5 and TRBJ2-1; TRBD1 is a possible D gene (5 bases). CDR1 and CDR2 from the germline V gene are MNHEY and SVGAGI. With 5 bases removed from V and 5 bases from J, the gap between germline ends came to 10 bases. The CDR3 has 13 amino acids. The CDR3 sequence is CASSTTVHNEQFF. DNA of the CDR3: TGTGCCAGCAGTACGACAGTACACAATGAGCAGTTCTTC.

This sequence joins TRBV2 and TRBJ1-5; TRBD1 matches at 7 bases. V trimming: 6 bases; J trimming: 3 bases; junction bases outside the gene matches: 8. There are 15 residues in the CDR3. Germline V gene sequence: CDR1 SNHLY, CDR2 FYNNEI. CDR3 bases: TGTGCCAGCAGAGGGGACAGTACCCTCAATCAGCCCCAGCATTTT. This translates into CASRGDSTLNQPQHF.

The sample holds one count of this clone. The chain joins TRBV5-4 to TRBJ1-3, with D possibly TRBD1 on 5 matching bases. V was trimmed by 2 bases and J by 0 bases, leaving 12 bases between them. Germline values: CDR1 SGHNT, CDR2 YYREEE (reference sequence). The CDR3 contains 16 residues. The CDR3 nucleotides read TGTGCCAGCAGCTTTATGGGGGGAGTCTCTGGAAACACCATATATTTT. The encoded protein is CASSFMGGVSGNTIYF.

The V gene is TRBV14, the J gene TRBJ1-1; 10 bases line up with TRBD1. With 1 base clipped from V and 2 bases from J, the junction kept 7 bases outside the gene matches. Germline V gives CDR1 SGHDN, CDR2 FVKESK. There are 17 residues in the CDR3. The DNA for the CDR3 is TGTGCCAGCAGCCAAGTGGGGACAGGGGTAATAAACACTGAAGCTTTCTTT. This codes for CASSQVGTGVINTEAFF. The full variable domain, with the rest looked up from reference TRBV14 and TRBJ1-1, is EAGVTQFPSHSVIEKGQTVTLRCDPISGHDNLYWYRRVMGKEIKFLLHFVKESKQDESGMPNNRFLAERTGGTYSTLKVQPAELEDSGVYFCASSQVGTGVINTEAFFGQGTRLTVV.

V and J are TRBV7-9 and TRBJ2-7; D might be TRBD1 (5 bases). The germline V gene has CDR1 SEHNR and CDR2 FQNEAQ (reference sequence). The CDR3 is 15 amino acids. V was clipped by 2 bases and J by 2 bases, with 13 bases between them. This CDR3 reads CASSLSPSGPYEQYF. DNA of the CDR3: TGTGCCAGCAGCTTATCGCCTTCAGGGCCCTACGAGCAGTACTTC.

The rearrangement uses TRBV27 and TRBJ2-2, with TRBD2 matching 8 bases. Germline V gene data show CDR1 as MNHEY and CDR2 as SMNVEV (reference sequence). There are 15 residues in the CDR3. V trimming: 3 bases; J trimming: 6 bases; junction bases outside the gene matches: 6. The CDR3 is CASSFPTSGSGELFF. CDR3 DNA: TGTGCCAGCAGTTTCCCCACTAGCGGCTCCGGGGAGCTGTTTTTT.

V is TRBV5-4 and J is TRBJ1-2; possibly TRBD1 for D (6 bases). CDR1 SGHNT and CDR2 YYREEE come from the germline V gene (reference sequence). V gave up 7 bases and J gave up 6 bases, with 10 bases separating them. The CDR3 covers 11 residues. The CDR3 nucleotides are TGTGCCAGCTGGTCAGGGGATGGCTACACCTTC. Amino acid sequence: CASWSGDGYTF.

The CDR3 loop is CASSLGGRGQNSPLHF. CDR3 bases: TGCGCCAGCAGCTTGGGGGGCAGGGGTCAGAATTCACCCCTCCACTTT. This chain links TRBV5-1 with TRBJ1-6; D might be TRBD1 (6 bases). The germline gives CDR1 SGHRS, CDR2 YFSETQ. CDR3 length: 16 residues. V was cut by 0 bases and J by 7 bases, with 14 bases left in between.

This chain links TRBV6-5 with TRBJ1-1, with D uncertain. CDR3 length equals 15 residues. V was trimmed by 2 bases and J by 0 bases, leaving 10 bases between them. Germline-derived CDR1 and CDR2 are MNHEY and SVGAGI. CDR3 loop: CASSYNSKMNTEAFF. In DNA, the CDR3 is TGTGCCAGCAGTTACAACTCTAAAATGAACACTGAAGCTTTCTTT.

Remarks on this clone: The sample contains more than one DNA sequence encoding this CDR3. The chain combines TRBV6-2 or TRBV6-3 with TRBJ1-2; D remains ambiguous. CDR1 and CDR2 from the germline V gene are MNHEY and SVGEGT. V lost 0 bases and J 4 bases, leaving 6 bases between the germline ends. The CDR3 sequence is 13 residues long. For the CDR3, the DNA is TGTGCCAGCAGTTACTCTAGCCTCTATGGCTACACCTTC. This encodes CASSYSSLYGYTF.

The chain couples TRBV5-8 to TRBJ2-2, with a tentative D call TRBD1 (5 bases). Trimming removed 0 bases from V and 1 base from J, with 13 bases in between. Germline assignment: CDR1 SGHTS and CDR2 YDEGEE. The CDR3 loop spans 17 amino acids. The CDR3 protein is CASSLVWGTGNTGELFF. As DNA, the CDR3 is TGTGCCAGCAGCTTGGTCTGGGGAACAGGGAACACCGGGGAGCTGTTTTTT.

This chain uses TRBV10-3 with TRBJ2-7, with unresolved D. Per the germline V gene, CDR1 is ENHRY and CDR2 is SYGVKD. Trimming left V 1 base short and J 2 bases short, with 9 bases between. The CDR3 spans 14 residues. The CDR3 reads CAISEYDITYEQYF. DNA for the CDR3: TGTGCCATCAGTGAGTATGACATCACCTACGAGCAGTACTTC.

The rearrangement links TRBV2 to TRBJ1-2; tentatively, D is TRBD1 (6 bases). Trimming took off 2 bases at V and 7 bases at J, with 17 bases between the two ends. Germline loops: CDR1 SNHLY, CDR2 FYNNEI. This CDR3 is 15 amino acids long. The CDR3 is CASSERDTGLSGYTF. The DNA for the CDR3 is TGTGCCAGCAGTGAACGGGACACCGGGCTGAGTGGCTACACCTTC. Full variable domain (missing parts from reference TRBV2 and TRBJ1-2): EPEVTQTPSHQVTQMGQEVILRCVPISNHLYFYWYRQILGQKVEFLVSFYNNEISEKSEIFDDQFSVERPDGSNFTLKIRSTKLEDSAMYFCASSERDTGLSGYTFGSGTRLTVV.

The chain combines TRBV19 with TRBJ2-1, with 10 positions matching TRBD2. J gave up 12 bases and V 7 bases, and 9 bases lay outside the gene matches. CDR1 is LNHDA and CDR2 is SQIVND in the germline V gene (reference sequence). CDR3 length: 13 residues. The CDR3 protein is CASIASGGNGQFF. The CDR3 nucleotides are TGTGCCAGTATCGCTAGCGGGGGAAACGGGCAGTTCTTC.

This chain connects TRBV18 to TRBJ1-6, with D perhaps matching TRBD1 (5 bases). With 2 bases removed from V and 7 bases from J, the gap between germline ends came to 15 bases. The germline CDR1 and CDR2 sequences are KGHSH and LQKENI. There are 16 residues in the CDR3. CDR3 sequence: CASSPAHQGSNSPLHF. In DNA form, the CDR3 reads TGTGCCAGCTCACCAGCGCACCAGGGAAGCAATTCACCCCTCCACTTT. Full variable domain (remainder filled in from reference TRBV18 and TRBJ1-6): NAGVMQNPRHLVRRRGQEARLRCSPMKGHSHVYWYRQLPEEGLKFMVYLQKENIIDESGMPKERFSAEFPKEGPSILRIQQVVRGDSAAYFCASSPAHQGSNSPLHFGNGTRLTVT.

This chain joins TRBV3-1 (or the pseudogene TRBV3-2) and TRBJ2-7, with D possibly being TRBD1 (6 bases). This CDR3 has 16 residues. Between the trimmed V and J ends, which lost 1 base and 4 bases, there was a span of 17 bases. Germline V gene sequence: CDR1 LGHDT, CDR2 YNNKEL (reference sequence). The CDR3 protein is CASSQGAGQLSYEQYF. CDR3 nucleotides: TGTGCCAGCAGCCAAGGGGCCGGACAGCTTTCATACGAGCAGTACTTC.

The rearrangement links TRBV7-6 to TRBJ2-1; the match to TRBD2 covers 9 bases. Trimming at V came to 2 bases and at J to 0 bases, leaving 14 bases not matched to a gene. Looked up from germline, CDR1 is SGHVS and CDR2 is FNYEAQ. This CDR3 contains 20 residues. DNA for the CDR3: TGTGCCAGCAGCTTACTTCCCTGGCGGGGGGGGGAGAGCTCCTACAATGAGCAGTTCTTC. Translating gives CASSLLPWRGGESSYNEQFF.

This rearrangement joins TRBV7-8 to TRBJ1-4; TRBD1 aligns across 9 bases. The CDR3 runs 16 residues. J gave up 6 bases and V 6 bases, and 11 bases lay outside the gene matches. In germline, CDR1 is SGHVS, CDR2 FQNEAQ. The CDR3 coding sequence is TGTGCCAGCAGTCCAAACCGGACAGGGGCCTATGAAAAACTGTTTTTT. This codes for CASSPNRTGAYEKLFF.

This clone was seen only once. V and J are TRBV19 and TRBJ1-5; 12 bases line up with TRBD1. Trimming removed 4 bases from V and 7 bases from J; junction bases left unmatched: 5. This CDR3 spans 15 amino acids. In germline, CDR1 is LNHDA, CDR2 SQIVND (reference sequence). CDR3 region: CASSRGQGAVQPQHF. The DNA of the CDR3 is TGTGCCAGTAGTAGGGGACAGGGGGCTGTACAGCCCCAGCATTTT.

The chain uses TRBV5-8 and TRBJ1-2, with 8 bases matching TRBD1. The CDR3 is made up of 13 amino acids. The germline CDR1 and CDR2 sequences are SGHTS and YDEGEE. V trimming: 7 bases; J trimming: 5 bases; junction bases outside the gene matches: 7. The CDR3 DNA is TGTGCCAGCCAGGGGGCCGCCCCATATGGCTACACCTTC. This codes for CASQGAAPYGYTF. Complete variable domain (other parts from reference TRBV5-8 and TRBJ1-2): EAGVTQSPTHLIKTRGQQATLRCSPISGHTSVYWYQQALGLGLQFLLWYDEGEERNRGNFPPRFSGRQFPNYSSELNVNALELEDSALYLCASQGAAPYGYTFGSGTRLTVV.

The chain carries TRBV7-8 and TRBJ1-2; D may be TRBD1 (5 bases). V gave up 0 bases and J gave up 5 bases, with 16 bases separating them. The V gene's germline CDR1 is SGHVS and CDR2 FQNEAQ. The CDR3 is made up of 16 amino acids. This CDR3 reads CASSLAGRAGRYGYTF. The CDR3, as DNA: TGTGCCAGCAGCTTAGCGGGTCGGGCAGGGAGGTATGGCTACACCTTC.

The CDR3 loop is CASSYPPPGSGIGTQYF. CDR3 DNA sequence: TGTGCCAGCAGTTATCCCCCCCCGGGATCTGGCATAGGTACGCAGTATTTT. The chain joins TRBV6-2 or TRBV6-3 to TRBJ2-3; tentatively, D is TRBD2 (5 bases). V lost 3 bases and J lost 8, with 24 bases in between. The CDR3 is made up of 17 amino acids. Germline values: CDR1 MNHEY, CDR2 SVGEGT.

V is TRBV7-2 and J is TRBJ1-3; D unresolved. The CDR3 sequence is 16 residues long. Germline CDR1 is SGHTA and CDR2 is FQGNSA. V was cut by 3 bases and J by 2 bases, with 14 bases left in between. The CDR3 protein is CASSFRSRGAGNTIYF. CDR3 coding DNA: TGTGCCAGCAGCTTTCGGTCGCGGGGAGCTGGAAACACCATATATTTT.

CDR3 nucleotide sequence: TGTGCCACCAGCCCCCAACAGGGCTCAACCTACGAGCAGTACTTC. This gives the protein CATSPQQGSTYEQYF. The chain has TRBV15 and TRBJ2-7, with TRBD1 as a possible D gene (6 bases). This CDR3 contains 15 residues. V was clipped by 5 bases and J by 2 bases, with 16 bases between them. Per germline, CDR1 LNHNV and CDR2 YYDKDF (reference sequence).